The entry below describes one TCR beta chain. What it recognizes is unknown. This sample was taken from a study of T cell repertoires in cytomegalovirus infection. On the study more broadly: TCR beta signatures that were public indicated CMV infection and matching HLA type. The study's findings and limits: Cumulated frequencies of public TCR beta families served to identify carriers of CMV plus the relevant HLA. HLA-C-restricted TCR beta clonotypes specific for CMV led the ex vivo response.

TCRdb passed the reads through MiXCR, listing each CDR3 protein once. The sample records approximately 550,000 distinct CDR3 sequences, about 17% being singletons. Trimming left V 0 bases short and J 0 bases short, with 5 bases between. The CDR3 is made up of 14 amino acids. Germline V gene lookup returns CDR1 MGHRA and CDR2 YSYEKL. Sequencing input: CD8+ T cells from PBMCs. The chain joins TRBV4-1 to TRBJ1-1; D not certain. The receptor was derived from a human donor in good health (CMV status not recorded). Some clones in this sample may be carry-over from other donors' samples. Here the CDR3 reads CASSQDRVNTEAFF. The DNA of the CDR3 is TGCGCCAGCAGCCAAGATCGAGTGAACACTGAAGCTTTCTTT.